A single sample is the source of the 8 T cell receptor beta chains below, sequenced in a study of T cells after yellow fever vaccination. TCRdb independently ran MiXCR on the 5' RACE reads; one entry per CDR3 protein. The sample carries some 22,000 distinct CDR3 sequences, roughly 5.5% recorded once. Sequenced here: PBMCs, either bulk or a sorted T-cell subset (CD4+, CD8+, memory, or dextramer-sorted; not recorded which), sampled about 41 days after the first yellow fever vaccination. These receptors were obtained from a young man who received the YFV17D yellow fever vaccine.

This clonotype has at least ten counts. The CDR3 region is CASSPGRGDGYTF. The CDR3 nucleotides are TGTGCCAGCAGCCCCGGGCGCGGAGATGGCTACACCTTC. V is TRBV11-2 and J is TRBJ1-2; no clear D. V was trimmed by 5 bases and J by 6 bases, leaving 13 bases between them. Germline V gene sequence: CDR1 SGHAT, CDR2 FQNNGV. The CDR3 runs 13 residues.

This clonotype was observed at least ten times. The CDR3 here is CASSFGGRQPQHF. As DNA, the CDR3 is TGTGCCAGCAGTTTTGGGGGGCGACAGCCCCAGCATTTT. The V call is TRBV12-3 or TRBV12-4, the J call TRBJ1-5, with D maybe TRBD1 (6 bases). Deletions cut 3 bases from V and 7 bases from J, with 10 bases between. The CDR3 length is 13 residues.

This clonotype was detected many times. The J gene is TRBJ2-7, the V gene TRBV3-1; D possibly corresponds to TRBD1 (6 bases). The V gene's germline CDR1 is LGHDT and CDR2 YNNKEL (reference sequence). The CDR3 runs to 13 residues. Trimming cost V 3 bases and J 0 bases, with 6 bases left between them. The CDR3 bases are TGTGCCAGCAGCCAGGGGGCCTCCTACGAGCAGTACGTC. It encodes CASSQGASYEQYV.

Ten or more counts support this clonotype. This sequence joins TRBV7-2 and TRBJ2-7; 13 bases line up with TRBD2. CDR3 size: 18 residues. Germline CDR1 reads SGHTA; CDR2 reads FQGNSA. V shed 0 bases and J 0 bases; nucleotides not matched to a gene: 5. In nucleotides, the CDR3 is TGTGCCAGCAGCTTAGCCCCCGGGACTAGCGGGGCCTCCTACGAGCAGTACGTC. Protein sequence: CASSLAPGTSGASYEQYV.

This clonotype appeared many times. The chain couples TRBV7-2 to TRBJ2-2; D may be TRBD1 (6 bases). V lost 7 bases, J lost 7 bases, and 16 bases lay in between. The CDR3 is 14 residues long. The V gene's germline CDR1 is SGHTA and CDR2 FQGNSA. The CDR3 loop is CASTPQQGGGELFF. In nucleotides, the CDR3 is TGTGCCAGCACCCCCCAACAGGGCGGCGGGGAGCTGTTTTTT.

This clonotype was recorded many times. The chain recombines TRBV7-9 with TRBJ2-6; D is ambiguous. Trimming pared 1 base from V and 13 bases from J, leaving 14 bases between. The CDR3 length is 14 residues. The germline V gene has CDR1 SEHNR and CDR2 FQNEAQ (reference sequence). Written as DNA, the CDR3 is TGTGCCAGCAGCTTAGAGGCAGGCTCAGCAGTCCTGACTTTC. As protein: CASSLEAGSAVLTF.

Comment on this clonotype: One end of the junction is discordant with germline, which a read error may explain. The chain recombines TRBV12-3 or TRBV12-4 with TRBJ1-5; the D gene is possibly TRBD1 (6 bases). This CDR3 contains 14 residues. The CDR3: CASSLGRGKQPHHF. In DNA, the CDR3 is TGTGCCAGCAGTTTAGGCAGGGGTAAGCAGCCCCATCATTTT.

This clonotype was seen repeatedly, ten times or more. V gene TRBV3-1 combines with J gene TRBJ1-6; D is uncertain. The germline gives CDR1 LGHDT, CDR2 YNNKEL (reference sequence). V was shortened by 0 bases and J by 10 bases, with 4 bases between the two germline ends. This CDR3 is 12 amino acids long. The CDR3: CASSQDRSPLHF. CDR3 nucleotide sequence: TGTGCCAGCAGCCAAGACAGGTCACCCCTCCACTTT.